The T cell receptor beta chain described here comes from a study of graft-versus-host responses after intestinal transplantation. At the level of the study: Anti-thymocyte globulin served as induction for all recipients, who then took tacrolimus and steroids for 2 to 4 years.

The method was immunoSEQ multiplex PCR; TCRdb's version includes in-frame clones alone and lacks a portion of them. The repertoire includes around 50,000 clones, less than 85% of them detected once, and about 0.42% sits in the top ten. This CDR3 comprises 13 residues. V dropped 4 bases and J dropped 3 bases, with 10 bases sitting between them. Germline values: CDR1 SGHAT, CDR2 FQNNGV. About this clone: Its specificity is not known.

The sequence was obtained from a human donor who was the organ donor for an intestinal transplant. The specimen comprised unstimulated CD4+ T cells sorted from spleen or lymph node cells, sampled before transplant. The rearrangement links TRBV11-2 to TRBJ2-7, with D unclear. The CDR3 loop is CASSSKVNYEQYF. Written as DNA, the CDR3 is TGTGCCAGCAGCTCGAAGGTTAACTACGAGCAGTACTTC.